The T cell receptor beta chain under discussion was sequenced for a study of blood T cell repertoires in COVID-19. Turning to the study itself: Samples of COVID-19 (acute and convalescent) were obtained from the United States, Italy and Spain. T cells, B-cell-depleted T cells, or PBMCs provided the cDNA or gDNA that served as material.

V trimming: 5 bases; J trimming: 5 bases; junction bases outside the gene matches: 10. Germline assignment: CDR1 GTSNPN and CDR2 SVGIG (reference sequence). This CDR3 region has 14 residues. The repertoire was sequenced with immunoSEQ multiplex PCR; TCRdb's copy has only in-frame clones and lacks some. The table records more than 50,000 clones, roughly 90% of them present only once. Sequencing was done on a sample of peripheral blood. The source of this sequence is a human donor with active COVID-19. The donor label of this sample is uncertain. V usage is TRBV30 and J usage is TRBJ2-3; 7 positions match TRBD2. The CDR3 sequence: CAWGASGKGDTQYF. The CDR3 bases are TGTGCCTGGGGTGCGAGCGGGAAGGGAGATACGCAGTATTTT.